This T cell receptor beta chain was observed in a study of PD-1 blockade in classical Hodgkin lymphoma. The J segment lost 6 bases and the V segment lost 4 bases, leaving 3 bases of the junction unmatched. Germline CDR1 and CDR2: MDHEN and SYDVKM. The CDR3 extends over 14 amino acids. Documented time point: cycle 4 day 1 (C4D1), after less than 7 weeks of nivolumab. Relapse was seen in all patients after autologous stem cell transplantation, and brentuximab vedotin exposure was variable. Sequencing was performed with immunoSEQ multiplex PCR; in TCRdb, only in-frame clones are kept and a portion is missing. The profile covers some 96,000 clones, with approximately 94% appearing a single time and roughly 2.1% taken by the ten largest.

The source was peripheral blood mononuclear cells (PBMCs), collected before the fourth cycle of nivolumab. The chain links TRBV28 to TRBJ2-2, with 9 positions matching TRBD1. The TCR was taken from a human donor with classical Hodgkin lymphoma. The CDR3 is CASSSRQGAGELFF. Here the CDR3 DNA reads TGTGCCAGCAGTTCGAGACAGGGGGCCGGGGAGCTGTTTTTT.